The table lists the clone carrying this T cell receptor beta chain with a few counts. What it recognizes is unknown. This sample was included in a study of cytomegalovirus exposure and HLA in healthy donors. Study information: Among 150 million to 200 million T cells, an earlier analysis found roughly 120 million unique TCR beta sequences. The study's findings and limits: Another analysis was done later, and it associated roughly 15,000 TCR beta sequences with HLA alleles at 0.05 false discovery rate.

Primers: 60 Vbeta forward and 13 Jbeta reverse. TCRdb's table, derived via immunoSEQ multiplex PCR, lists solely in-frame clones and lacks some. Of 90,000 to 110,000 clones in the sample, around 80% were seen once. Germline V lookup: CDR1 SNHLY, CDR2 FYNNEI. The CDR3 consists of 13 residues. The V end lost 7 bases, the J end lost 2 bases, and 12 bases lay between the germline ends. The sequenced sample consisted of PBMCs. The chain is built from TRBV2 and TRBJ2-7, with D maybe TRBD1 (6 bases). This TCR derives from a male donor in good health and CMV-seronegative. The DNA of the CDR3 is TGTGCCAGCAACCGACAGGCAACCTACGAGCAGTACTTC. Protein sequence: CASNRQATYEQYF.